This TCR beta chain was captured by sequencing in a study of cytomegalovirus exposure and HLA in healthy donors (dated by TCRdb to about 2017). About the investigation overall: According to an earlier analysis of a few hundred of the donors, about 180 million T cells yielded some 120 million unique TCR beta sequences and 276 Gb of sequence data. An early release covering 500 to 750 HLA-typed donors comprised about 300 gigabases of sequencing data and 85 million or so unique TCR sequences. Among the roughly 400 genotyped donors, 75% to 90% belonged to the genetic ancestry cluster associated with self-reported Caucasian donors. The study was designed to test whether signatures of past pathogen exposure could be identified by cataloging public T cell receptors. Using immunosequencing, the study profiled T cell repertoires from 500 to 800 subjects and related those repertoires to cytomegalovirus serostatus. Along with the roughly 670-subject first cohort, a separate validation cohort of about 110 different subjects was used. To predict cytomegalovirus infection status, the study brought together high-throughput TCR immunosequencing, statistical association of individual TCRs with disease status, and machine learning. A later analysis re-analyzed previously published TCR beta repertoires from 660 or so donors and added high-resolution HLA genotyping to study TCR occurrence patterns. Rather than using new phenotypic data, the later analysis identified candidate immune exposures from TCR beta sequences and from how often those sequences occurred across donors. To decide whether each TCR beta V gene segment behaved as functional or pseudogenic, an earlier analysis of fewer than 750 of the donors relied on high-throughput TCR beta sequencing. Alongside the repertoire data, information on donor age, sex, ethnicity and CMV serostatus was compiled. A later genetic analysis took genome-wide SNP genotypes for about 55% of the 666 donors and used that subset as a discovery cohort. Every repertoire in the discovery cohort had been generated on one and the same sequencing platform. Both class I and class II loci were covered by HLA typing, at four-digit resolution. The number of donors typed differed by locus, with 629-630 for A, B, C, DRB1 and DQB1, 522 for DQA1, 600 to 610 for DPA1, and around 460 for DPB1. About five DR-DQ haplotypes were handled as single units for association and clustering, since linkage in the cohort was strong. Among 398 genotyped donors of the cohort, an average of approximately 240,000 unique TCR beta nucleotide sequences was sequenced per donor, of which approximately 18% were non-productive.

Trimming takes 4 bases from V and 3 bases from J, and the germline ends sit 17 bases apart. From its cysteine to its phenylalanine, the CDR3 spans 16 amino acids. Just the 48-base CDR3 DNA is kept, in frame starting at base 1. CDR1 and CDR2, looked up from the germline V gene, are SGHAT and FQNNGV. Paper-wide results and their limitations: The sequencing pipeline was judged likely to have produced a cluster of highly shared sequence variants as a technical artifact. The authors suggested that the approach could potentially be generalized to other disease states and immunological phenotypes. In the study, some 160 TCR beta chains were listed as associated with cytomegalovirus. Several of the top co-occurrence clusters appeared to be linked to parvovirus B19, influenza, CMV and Epstein-Barr virus, according to a later analysis. Most CMV-associated TCR beta chains appeared to be HLA-restricted in a later analysis, and the HLA associations seemed to be driven largely by CMV exposure. In a later analysis, the rate of TCR association differed among HLA loci, with DRB1 alleles having the most associated TCRs and HLA-C alleles having the fewest. The presence/absence analyses assumed that sequencing depth was roughly uniform across donors, and that assumption may not be true. When HLA alleles, especially DR and DQ, strongly co-occurred, TCR associations were difficult to assign to individual alleles. Some IMGT-functional V segments, including TRBV6-2 and TRBV6-3, could not be distinguished by the 87-base-pair reads and were therefore excluded. Because some donors lacked HLA typing at each locus, the association tests relied only on the typed subset. Across donors, most TCR sequences were observed very rarely, whereas some public TCRs were present in many individuals. Compared with the 666-donor mean, donors in an Asian-associated ancestry cluster had fewer N-insertions in productive TCRs, according to a later genetic analysis. An earlier analysis of 587 of the donors showed that most TCR beta V segments appeared in productive rearrangements either about 87% or about 30% of the time, which broadly matched IMGT annotations. A further reported finding was that TCR beta sequences accurately predicted the HLA-A and HLA-B alleles for most subjects in the first cohort. The earlier analysis of fewer than 750 of the donors excluded fewer than 20 rarely observed V segments, including chromosome 9 orphons, because counts were too low. The classifier was reported to diagnose cytomegalovirus status with high specificity and sensitivity in both the original cohort and the validation cohort. A later analysis found that HLA-associated TCR beta chains were more clonally expanded and had lower generation probabilities than equally common non-associated chains. Correlated functional status among segregating V segments might reflect linkage disequilibrium, but an unknown experimental factor could not be ruled out. An association between a missense DCLRE1C variant and V-gene and J-gene trimming of TCR beta chains was found in a later genetic analysis and replicated in an independent cohort. A few of the identified cytomegalovirus-associated TCR beta chains were confirmed in vitro to be specific for cytomegalovirus antigens. The only immune exposure information available for the cohort was CMV serostatus. In this cohort, only TCR beta chains were sequenced, and detectable features were limited by the absence of alpha or paired-chain data. Specific HLA alleles were associated with about 17,000 TCR beta sequences at a false discovery rate of 0.05 in a later analysis.

Libraries were constructed by the immunoSEQ multiplex PCR assay. For the multiplex PCR, a mixture combining 60 forward primers for TCR Vbeta segments and 13 reverse primers for TCR Jbeta segments was used. The CDR3 region of rearranged TCR beta genes was amplified from genomic DNA by a multiplex PCR assay. On the Illumina HiSeq System, the amplified TCR beta libraries were sequenced as 87-base-pair reads. The original pipeline was this. A later analysis tallied around 87 million unique TCR beta chains across the 650 to 750 repertoires, and approximately 11 million of those chains were shared by two or more donors. Raw reads were error-corrected and collapsed into unique sequences by a nearest-neighbor algorithm in which closely related sequences were merged to remove PCR and sequencing errors. CDR3 sequences were aligned to IMGT reference sequences to assign V, D and J gene segments. Each retained sequence needed at least a six-nucleotide match to both a V gene segment and a J gene segment. A rearrangement counted as productive if the CDR3 had no stop codons and remained in frame with V and J, and every other rearrangement counted as non-productive. Following IMGT convention, CDR3 was defined as the stretch from the second conserved V-encoded cysteine to the conserved J-encoded phenylalanine. Sequences without an unambiguous match to a single V gene segment were excluded from the earlier analysis of approximately 600 of the donors. An earlier analysis of 587 of the donors called V segments functional above 56.7% productive rearrangements and segregating when the between-donor standard deviation exceeded 5%. A statistical classification framework was developed to diagnose cytomegalovirus status using the catalog of TCR beta chain sequences. In a later analysis, TCR nucleotide sequences were compared against IMGT/GENE-DB human TR gene sequences so that V and J genes could be assigned. Using the TCRdist pipeline, a later analysis assigned CDR3 sequences along with most-parsimonious VDJ recombination scenarios. In a later analysis, every TCR beta chain was defined by the combination of its CDR3 amino acid sequence and its V-gene family, and reads without a unique V-gene family were dropped. To address suspected cross-contamination and a sequencing artifact, a later analysis removed over 500 highly shared, low-generation-probability nucleotide sequences. In a later analysis, a clonal expansion index for each public chain was calculated from normalized within-repertoire ranks of inferred template counts. Generation probabilities in a later analysis came from a VDJ recombination model fitted to out-of-frame rearrangements, and those results were checked against IGoR. In a later analysis, TCR-TCR, TCR-HLA and TCR-CMV co-occurrence was scored with hypergeometric tests, and a repertoire-size bias correction was applied to TCR pairs. In a later analysis, false discovery rates were estimated by permuting HLA or CMV assignments 20 times. In a later analysis, co-occurring TCRs were grouped with DBSCAN, and TCRdist sequence similarity was added when clustering was performed within HLA-allele-positive subsets. For co-occurrence clustering, repertoires with fewer than 30,000 or more than 120,000 public chains were excluded, along with roughly 5 repertoires with anomalous nucleotide sharing. The immuneACCESS repertoire file appears here via TCRdb, limited to in-frame rearrangements. These files lack a portion of the clones; in checked studies, under half of the deficit traces to unresolved V genes, and the cause of the others is not known. D and trimming come from the DNA, and the V and J calls and clone size come from that table. The sample table lists some 180,000 clones, approximately 70% of them with a count of one. The leading ten clones occupy 1.8% of the sample.

The cohort was made up of about 610 healthy bone marrow donors. Cohort members were all nominally healthy when sampled, although unrecorded immune exposures were likely present. The donor was CMV seronegative and was included in the group of a few hundred seronegative cohort members. A peripheral blood sample was provided by each donor, and peripheral blood mononuclear cells were used for TCR beta sequencing. Genomic DNA extraction from the blood cell samples was performed with the Qiagen DNeasy Blood Extraction Kit. A note on this clone: The specificity of this receptor is unknown. There are no base qualities to consult, and no much larger clone falls within one base.

Sequencing was performed on PBMCs. The source is a woman under 40 in good health and CMV-seronegative. Recombination linked TRBV11-2 to TRBJ2-3; the D region possibly corresponds to TRBD2 (7 bases align). At the DNA level, the sequence is TGTGCCAGCAGCTCATGGGGGGGCGGTTTGACAGATACGCAGTATTTT. Protein translation: CASSSWGGGLTDTQYF.